This T cell receptor (beta chain) is from a study of blood T cell repertoires in COVID-19. Overall study context: PBMCs, B-cell-depleted T cells, or T cells were the source of the cDNA or gDNA that made up the material.

In the original analysis: It was from reference gene primer amplification that nucleated cell counts were estimated. Here immunoSEQ multiplex PCR was the method, and the copy in TCRdb shows in-frame clones only, minus some. D and trimming come from the DNA, and the V and J calls and clone size come from that table. The sample yields some 230,000 clones, approximately 80% seen once. In germline, CDR1 is SGHRS, CDR2 YFSETQ. The CDR3 extends over 15 amino acids. With 3 bases removed from V and 0 bases from J, the gap between germline ends came to 12 bases. Participant ages covered 18 to 89 years across about 22 US areas. Cohort 3 donors were reported recovered after two negative PCRs, clearance, or symptom resolution.

The sequencing input was PBMCs or T cells enriched from blood (not recorded which). The chain carries TRBV5-1 and TRBJ1-1; D perhaps matches TRBD1 (6 bases). The origin of this receptor is a man in his forties who had recovered from COVID-19. The CDR3 nucleotides read TGCGCCAGCAGCTCCCTGGGACACTTGAACACTGAAGCTTTCTTT. Translated, it gives CASSSLGHLNTEAFF.